The clone carrying this T cell receptor beta chain has a handful of counts. Its antigen is not identified. Thyroid surgery was preceded by no treatment in any patient. These data originate in a study of metastatic and nonmetastatic thyroid tumors. Across the whole study: It was across blood and tumor or nodule tissue from malignant and benign thyroid patients that repertoires were compared.

Trimming took 6 bases from V and 14 from J, leaving 17 bases between them. The CDR3 loop spans 13 amino acids. Germline CDR1 reads MNHNS; CDR2 reads SASEGT. Study-level findings and limits: Compared with benign nodules, malignant thyroid tumors were reported to have significantly higher TCR beta diversity in both blood and tumor.

Study processing details: What underpinned the distant-metastasis classifier for papillary thyroid cancer was the set of CDR3 differences across clinicopathological groups. Through MiXCR, TCRdb re-clonotyped the PCR reads. These V and J calls are TCRdb output, not the study's own analysis. This table holds approximately 90,000 clones, approximately 11% found once. The V and J genes are TRBV6-1 and TRBJ1-6; no clear D. This receptor was taken from a female donor with papillary thyroid cancer or a benign thyroid nodule (not recorded which). Some clones in this sample may be carry-over from other donors' samples. The source material was blood. CDR3 loop: CASSGEGRSSLHF. CDR3 bases: TGTGCCAGCAGCGGGGAAGGCAGGTCGTCCCTCCACTTT.